This T cell receptor beta chain came from a study of cytomegalovirus exposure and HLA in healthy donors. Clones were read by immunoSEQ multiplex PCR, and TCRdb kept only the in-frame ones, dropping some. This sample has 95,000 to 150,000 clones, with around 94% found just once. CDR3 length: 11 amino acids. The germline V and J ends were trimmed by 5 bases and 6 bases, with 10 bases remaining between them. Per the germline V gene, CDR1 is DFQATT and CDR2 is SNEGSKA (reference sequence). Comment on this clone: As yet, its antigen is unknown.

Study-wide results and caveats: Some TCR beta chains (164 of them) were listed as cytomegalovirus-associated.

V is TRBV20-1 and J is TRBJ1-1; D ambiguous. The sample was PBMCs. The clonotype was recovered from a woman younger than 30 in good health and CMV-seronegative. CDR3 in amino acids: CSASLPPEAFF. The CDR3 nucleotides are TGCAGTGCTTCCCTCCCCCCTGAAGCTTTCTTT.